Listed below are T cell receptor beta chains from one sample, sequenced in a study of T cell responses to AZD1222 COVID-19 vaccine. Assay: immunoSEQ multiplex PCR; the TCRdb copy retains only in-frame clones and omits some. The sample includes roughly 160,000 clones, around 89% seen only once; the top ten take roughly 6.9%. The material sequenced was peripheral blood, taken on day 0 of AZD1222 vaccination. These TCRs come from an adult in good health. The CDR3 runs from the conserved cysteine through the conserved F or W. Each record gives: V gene, D gene, J gene, CDR3 DNA, CDR3 protein. A D gene is named only where the DNA matches it firmly.

TRBV5-1,TRBD1,TRBJ2-5,TGCGCCAGCAGCCTCGAGACAGGGCCTCAAGAGACCCAGTACTTC,CASSLETGPQETQYF
TRBV5-1,TRBD1,TRBJ1-4,TGCGCCAGCAGCTTGGACGACAGGGACGGTCGAAAACTGTTTTTT,CASSLDDRDGRKLFF
TRBV3-1/TRBV3-2,.,TRBJ1-6,TGTGCCAGCAGCGAAACCGGGGAGAATAATTCACCCCTCCACTTT,CASSETGENNSPLHF
TRBV28,.,TRBJ1-4,TGTGCCAGCAGTTTAATACGGGGGGCGCCGGCTAATGAAAAACTGTTTTTT,CASSLIRGAPANEKLFF
TRBV7-9,.,TRBJ2-2,TGTGCCAGCAGCCCCACCGTTTCATCCGGGGGAGGGAACACCGGGGAGCTGTTTTTT,CASSPTVSSGGGNTGELFF
TRBV10-3,TRBD2,TRBJ2-1,TGTGCCATCAGTGAGTTGACTAGCGGGGGGGCCGGTGAGCAGTTCTTC,CAISELTSGGAGEQFF
TRBV30,.,TRBJ1-5,TGTGCCTGGAGTGCTCCAACAGGACCCCGAGCTCAGCCCCAGCATTTT,CAWSAPTGPRAQPQHF
TRBV27,.,TRBJ1-5,TGTGCCAGCAGTTTGGGGGGGATCCAGCCCCAGCATTTT,CASSLGGIQPQHF
TRBV7-9,.,TRBJ1-2,TGTGCCAGCAGCCCGGGACTGACTATTAGTGGGGGGACCAACTATGGCTACACCTTC,CASSPGLTISGGTNYGYTF
TRBV19,.,TRBJ1-6,TGTGCCACCACAAGGTCCAGGGGATTGGGATCACCCCTCCACTTT,CATTRSRGLGSPLHF
TRBV19,TRBD1,TRBJ2-5,TGTGCCACCTCAACCCGACAGGGGAGGGAGACCCAGTACTTC,CATSTRQGRETQYF
TRBV7-9,.,TRBJ2-7,TGTGCCAGCAGCTTTGACCGAGTCTCCTACGAGCAGTACTTC,CASSFDRVSYEQYF
TRBV5-1,.,TRBJ2-3,TGCGCCAGCCGCCCCGGTCTTCAAAGCACAGATACGCAGTATTTT,CASRPGLQSTDTQYF
TRBV29-1,.,TRBJ1-2,TGCAGCGTTGAGTACCAGGGGTTCGATGGCTACACCTTC,CSVEYQGFDGYTF
TRBV24-1,.,TRBJ2-5,TGTGCCACCAGTGAACGTGGAGGAGAGACCCAGTACTTC,CATSERGGETQYF
TRBV10-1,.,TRBJ2-3,TGCGCCAGCAGTGAGGACCCGGGTACGGGGTACCTCACAGATACGCAGTATTTT,CASSEDPGTGYLTDTQYF